This T cell receptor beta chain derives from a study of shared clonotypes between healthy human individuals. For the study at large: CD8 memory received one plate per donor, CD8 naive two, CD4 memory three and CD4 naive three.

CD45RO-negative, CCR7-selected cells formed the naive CD8 fraction, which excluded terminally differentiated effector memory CD45RA+ cells. Between the trimmed V and J ends, which lost 1 base and 5 bases, there was a span of 9 bases. There are 14 residues in the CDR3. Germline V lookup: CDR1 MNHEY, CDR2 SVGAGI. In the case of this clone: Its specificity is not known.

Replicate sorted-subset PCRs were loaded with 150 to 250 ng DNA, 30,000 to 35,000 T cell genomes. Profiled with immunoSEQ multiplex PCR; TCRdb holds only in-frame clones, not every one. There are nearly 600,000 clones in the sample; 95% to 96% occur only once, and 0.11% lies in the top ten. General study results and limits: Around 5% was the fraction of naive CD4 clonotypes found shared across several donors.

Material for sequencing was naive CD8+ T cells sorted from blood. The V call is TRBV6-5, the J call TRBJ2-1; no clear D. This receptor was taken from a woman aged 25 to 39 in good health. CDR3 in DNA: TGTGCCAGCAGTTACTTCGCTTCTGACAATGAGCAGTTCTTC. This translates into CASSYFASDNEQFF.